The 25 T cell receptor beta chains in this list originate from one sample, sequenced in a study of response to subunit inactivated influenza vaccine. MiXCR was run by TCRdb on the RT-PCR reads, yielding one entry per CDR3 protein. The table records hundreds of thousands of distinct CDR3 sequences, approximately 15% of them present only once. The sample here was PBMCs from blood, taken 14 days before vaccination. These receptor sequences come from a man aged 45-65 years who received an inactivated influenza vaccine.

In this sample, this clonotype turned up a few times. The V and J genes are TRBV28 and TRBJ1-5, with a tentative D call TRBD1 (5 bases). The CDR3 runs 18 residues. The V gene's germline CDR1 is MDHEN and CDR2 SYDVKM. V was trimmed by 1 base and J by 3 bases, leaving 19 bases between them. The CDR3 DNA reads TGTGCCAGCAGTTTATTTTCAATAACCCGGGGGACCAATCAGCCCCAGCATTTT. Translated: CASSLFSITRGTNQPQHF.

This clonotype was counted between two and nine times. The V call is TRBV12-3 or TRBV12-4, the J call TRBJ2-1; no clear D gene. The V gene lost 6 bases and the J gene lost 0 bases, with 24 bases spanning the gap. The CDR3 is 19 amino acids. The CDR3 is CASRSKVPQPPHSYNEQFF. The CDR3 nucleotides are TGTGCCAGCAGGTCCAAGGTCCCCCAACCCCCCCACTCCTACAATGAGCAGTTCTTC.

This clonotype has ten or more counts. J is TRBJ2-2 and V is TRBV5-1, with 9 bases fitting TRBD1. Germline V CDR1 and CDR2: SGHRS, YFSETQ. CDR3 length: 15 residues. With V trimmed by 2 bases and J by 3 bases, 2 bases remained unmatched. The CDR3 DNA sequence: TGCGCCAGCAGCTTACAGGGGGCTGACACCGGGGAGCTGTTTTTT. It translates to CASSLQGADTGELFF.

This clonotype was seen a few times. The CDR3, as DNA: TGCAGTGCTAGAGATGGGGGGAGACAGTTAGGTGGCTACACCTTC. Translated: CSARDGGRQLGGYTF. This rearrangement joins TRBV20-1 to TRBJ1-2; D may be TRBD1 (5 bases). The germline V and J ends were trimmed by 0 bases and 7 bases, with 18 bases remaining between them. Germline V gives CDR1 DFQATT, CDR2 SNEGSKA (reference sequence). CDR3 size: 15 residues.

This clonotype was seen more than once but under ten times. The CDR3 loop is CASSYYSGGTGELFF. The CDR3 coding sequence is TGTGCCAGCAGTTACTATTCAGGGGGCACCGGGGAGCTGTTTTTT. The rearrangement links TRBV6-2 or TRBV6-3 to TRBJ2-2; 7 bases line up with TRBD1. Trimming removed 1 base from V and 4 bases from J; junction bases left unmatched: 3. The CDR3 length is 15 residues. From germline, CDR1 is MNHEY and CDR2 SVGEGT.

The sample holds many counts of this clonotype. V is TRBV20-1 and J is TRBJ1-2; 10 bases line up with TRBD1. The CDR3 contains 14 residues. Germline trimming cut 7 bases from V and 1 base from J; bases unmatched to any gene: 6. Germline V gene data show CDR1 as DFQATT and CDR2 as SNEGSKA (reference sequence). CDR3 region: CSGTGTGDNYGYTF. Here the CDR3 DNA reads TGCAGTGGGACCGGGACAGGGGATAACTATGGCTACACCTTC.

This chain uses TRBV7-8 with TRBJ1-4; D is perhaps TRBD1 (5 bases). Germline CDR1 SGHVS, CDR2 FQNEAQ. The CDR3 runs 16 residues. V dropped 1 base and J dropped 4 bases, with 13 bases sitting between them. The CDR3 loop is CASSLGTGTINEKLFF. The CDR3 bases are TGTGCCAGCAGCTTAGGAACCGGGACCATTAATGAAAAACTGTTTTTT.

This clonotype was observed at least ten times. The rearrangement joins TRBV4-3 to TRBJ2-5, with 8 bases lining up with TRBD1. CDR1 and CDR2 from the germline V gene are LGHNA and YSLEER. The V segment lost 1 base and the J segment 2 bases; nucleotides outside the gene matches: 0. The CDR3 totals 14 residues. In DNA form, the CDR3 reads TGCGCCAGCAGCCAAGGGACAGGGCAAGAGACCCAGTACTTC. This gives the protein CASSQGTGQETQYF.

This clonotype showed up just a few times. V is TRBV19 and J is TRBJ2-7, with a possible D match to TRBD2 (5 bases). CDR1 is LNHDA and CDR2 is SQIVND in the germline V gene (reference sequence). V was pared by 1 base and J by 2 bases, with 12 bases between. The CDR3 runs to 15 residues. CDR3 in amino acids: CASSIGAGGTYEQYF. The CDR3 region has the DNA TGTGCCAGTAGTATAGGCGCAGGAGGAACCTACGAGCAGTACTTC.

This clonotype was observed a handful of times. This chain connects TRBV29-1 to TRBJ1-3, with a weak D call TRBD1 (5 bases). The CDR3 runs 15 residues. Trimming cost V 4 bases and J 0 bases, with 13 bases left between them. CDR1 SQVTM and CDR2 ANQGSEA come from the germline V gene. As DNA, the CDR3 is TGCAGCGTTGGCACGGGACGGACCTCTGGAAACACCATATATTTT. It codes for CSVGTGRTSGNTIYF.

The chain employs TRBV7-9 and TRBJ2-7; no clear D gene. From germline, CDR1 is SEHNR and CDR2 FQNEAQ (reference sequence). V was cut by 1 base and J by 2 bases, with 9 bases left in between. This CDR3 has 14 residues. DNA of the CDR3: TGTGCCAGCAGCTTAGAGTACTTAGCCTACGAGCAGTACTTC. Translated: CASSLEYLAYEQYF.

The chain couples TRBV11-2 to TRBJ2-5; 10 positions match TRBD2. Germline V CDR1 and CDR2: SGHAT, FQNNGV. The CDR3 loop spans 17 amino acids. The V segment lost 3 bases and the J segment 1 base; nucleotides outside the gene matches: 8. CDR3 residues: CASSFVPGLAIQETQYF. The CDR3 DNA is TGTGCCAGCAGCTTCGTCCCGGGACTAGCGATCCAAGAGACCCAGTACTTC. Looking up the rest from reference TRBV11-2 and TRBJ2-5 gives the full variable domain: EAGVAQSPRYKIIEKRQSVAFWCNPISGHATLYWYQQILGQGPKLLIQFQNNGVVDDSQLPKDRFSAERLKGVDSTLKIQPAKLEDSAVYLCASSFVPGLAIQETQYFGPGTRLLVL.

This clonotype was counted only a few times. The chain carries TRBV4-3 and TRBJ2-5, with 8 bases that match TRBD1. Germline CDR1 LGHNA, CDR2 YSLEER. J lost 4 bases, V lost 4 bases, and 8 bases had no gene match. The CDR3 is 15 amino acids. The CDR3 region is CASSREDRVLETQYF. DNA of the CDR3: TGCGCCAGCAGCCGAGAGGACAGGGTATTAGAGACCCAGTACTTC.

This chain connects TRBV7-9 to TRBJ2-1; D may be TRBD1 (7 bases). Germline-derived CDR1 and CDR2 are SEHNR and FQNEAQ (reference sequence). Trimming cost V 3 bases and J 9 bases, with 18 bases left between them. This CDR3 comprises 15 residues. The CDR3 DNA reads as TGTGCCAGCAGCTTGACCAGGGCAGGGGGGAGTGAGCAGTTCTTC. Translation gives CASSLTRAGGSEQFF.

In this sample, this clonotype turned up a few times. V gene TRBV6-2 or TRBV6-3 combines with J gene TRBJ2-5; 7 bases are a match to TRBD1. The CDR3 extends over 14 amino acids. V shed 6 bases, J shed 6 bases, and the junction held 10 bases outside the gene matches. Per germline, CDR1 MNHEY and CDR2 SVGEGT. CDR3 in DNA: TGTGCCAGCAGCCAGGGACAGTCGGGGAAGACCCAGTACTTC. This sequence encodes CASSQGQSGKTQYF.

There are a few counts of this clonotype. The chain employs TRBV5-5 and TRBJ2-3; no firm D call. This CDR3 region has 15 residues. Trimming removed 4 bases from V and 0 bases from J, with 12 bases in between. Germline V gives CDR1 SGHKS, CDR2 YYEKEE (reference sequence). The DNA of the CDR3 is TGTGCCAGCAGCCCCATTCCCGAGAGCACAGATACGCAGTATTTT. This sequence encodes CASSPIPESTDTQYF.

The sample holds a few counts of this clonotype. The chain carries TRBV28 and TRBJ2-4, with D hard to call. The CDR3 length is 12 residues. Per the germline V gene, CDR1 is MDHEN and CDR2 is SYDVKM. The V and J ends lost 5 bases and 6 bases respectively, with 8 bases between them. The CDR3 DNA reads TGTGCCAGCAGTCGGCTGAGAAACATTCAGTACTTC. This codes for CASSRLRNIQYF.

This clonotype has more than one count but fewer than ten. This chain joins TRBV25-1 and TRBJ2-1; 10 positions agree with TRBD2. The CDR3 is made up of 14 amino acids. Germline CDR1 is MGHDK and CDR2 is SYGVNS. V lost 7 bases, J lost 11 bases, and 11 bases stayed unmatched. The CDR3 nucleotides read TGTGCCAGCAAAGCAGCGGGGGGGCCCATTAAGCAGTTCTTC. Protein sequence: CASKAAGGPIKQFF.

In its sample, this clonotype was seen a few times. The chain couples TRBV18 to TRBJ2-1; D is uncertain. This CDR3 is built from 13 residues. V was pared by 3 bases and J by 9 bases, with 12 bases between. The germline V gene has CDR1 KGHSH and CDR2 LQKENI. The CDR3 region has the DNA TGTGCCAGCTCACCCCGGGCCATCAGTGAGCAGTTCTTC. Protein product: CASSPRAISEQFF.

This clonotype was found many times. The rearrangement links TRBV3-1 to TRBJ2-5; no firm D call. This CDR3 spans 14 amino acids. V dropped 4 bases and J dropped 0 bases, with 9 bases sitting between them. Germline V gene sequence: CDR1 LGHDT, CDR2 YNNKEL (reference sequence). The CDR3 is CASSRPMDQETQYF. The CDR3 DNA reads TGTGCCAGCAGCCGCCCCATGGACCAAGAGACCCAGTACTTC.

This clonotype was counted only a few times. This chain links TRBV20-1 with TRBJ1-1; D not certain. This CDR3 is built from 11 residues. The germline V gene has CDR1 DFQATT and CDR2 SNEGSKA (reference sequence). V lost 3 bases and J lost 3, with 5 bases in between. DNA for the CDR3: TGCAGTGCTAGGGGCTACACTGAAGCTTTCTTT. Residues: CSARGYTEAFF.

This chain uses TRBV5-4 with TRBJ2-5; D is uncertain. The V end was cut by 4 bases, the J end by 5 bases, with 15 bases between. The CDR3 has 14 amino acids. CDR1 and CDR2 from the germline V gene are SGHNT and YYREEE (reference sequence). The CDR3 sequence: CASSRIRSGETQYF. The CDR3 DNA reads as TGTGCCAGCAGCCGAATACGTTCCGGGGAGACCCAGTACTTC.

This clonotype occurred many times. The CDR3 loop reads CSASRVLQPYEQYF. For the CDR3, the DNA is TGCAGTGCAAGCAGGGTCCTCCAACCCTACGAGCAGTACTTC. V gene TRBV20-1 combines with J gene TRBJ2-7, with D maybe TRBD1 (5 bases). Germline V gene data show CDR1 as DFQATT and CDR2 as SNEGSKA (reference sequence). The CDR3 spans 14 residues. V gave up 6 bases and J gave up 2 bases, with 17 bases separating them.

The genes are TRBV18 and TRBJ2-1; D is unresolved. The CDR3 loop spans 12 amino acids. The germline V gene encodes CDR1 KGHSH and CDR2 LQKENI. Trimming cost V 3 bases and J 7 bases, with 7 bases left between them. The CDR3: CASSPVTNEQFF. The CDR3, as DNA: TGTGCCAGCTCACCTGTGACGAATGAGCAGTTCTTC.

This clonotype was seen a few times. The J gene is TRBJ1-5, the V gene TRBV6-2 or TRBV6-3, with D unclear. CDR3 length: 12 amino acids. Trimming left V 10 bases short and J 0 bases short, with 7 bases between. From germline, CDR1 is MNHEY and CDR2 SVGEGT. CDR3 residues: CATTTSNQPQHF. The CDR3 region has the DNA TGTGCCACCACGACTAGCAATCAGCCCCAGCATTTT.